This TCR beta chain was observed in a study of identifying expanded T cells in peripheral blood. Repertoires were generated with immunoSEQ multiplex PCR, while TCRdb's copy carries only in-frame clones and drops some. The sample holds just over 90,000 clones, roughly 90% seen once. No infections or other immune events were documented during collection. V trimming: 4 bases; J trimming: 4 bases; junction bases outside the gene matches: 7. Germline CDR1 SGHTS, CDR2 YDEGEE. The CDR3 contains 14 residues. Sequenced: blood. The chain couples TRBV5-8 to TRBJ2-5; 7 bases fit TRBD1. The sequence was obtained from a person aged 18 to 69 in good health. The chain's CDR3 is CASSPDRIGETQYF. Written as DNA, the CDR3 is TGTGCCAGCAGCCCGGACAGGATTGGAGAGACCCAGTACTTC. The full variable domain, rest sourced from reference TRBV5-8 and TRBJ2-5, is EAGVTQSPTHLIKTRGQQATLRCSPISGHTSVYWYQQALGLGLQFLLWYDEGEERNRGNFPPRFSGRQFPNYSSELNVNALELEDSALYLCASSPDRIGETQYFGPGTRLLVL.